This is a list of T cell receptor beta chains from one sample in a study of blood T cell repertoires in COVID-19. Profiling relied on immunoSEQ multiplex PCR, and the TCRdb table lists in-frame clones only, not all of them. The table lists 210,000 or so clones, around 89% of them singletons. The source material was peripheral blood. Source of these receptors: a woman in her thirties or forties with acute or convalescent COVID-19. CDR3s include the opening cysteine and the closing phenylalanine or tryptophan. The order of the fields is D gene, J gene, V gene, CDR3 protein, CDR3 DNA. D genes are given only for firm matches.

d_call: .; j_call: TRBJ1-2; v_call: TRBV24-1; cdr3_aa: CATSDSEGRSYTF; cdr3_nt: TGTGCCACCAGTGATTCAGAGGGGAGGAGCTACACCTTC
d_call: .; j_call: TRBJ1-1; v_call: TRBV7-9; cdr3_aa: CASSRWAGSVTEAFF; cdr3_nt: TGTGCCAGCAGTCGTTGGGCAGGGTCGGTCACTGAAGCTTTCTTT
d_call: .; j_call: TRBJ1-5; v_call: TRBV7-2; cdr3_aa: CASSLIRDSNQPQHF; cdr3_nt: TGTGCCAGCAGCCTAATCCGTGATAGCAATCAGCCCCAGCATTTT
d_call: .; j_call: TRBJ1-6; v_call: TRBV27; cdr3_aa: CASSLWAQGGNSPLHF; cdr3_nt: TGTGCCAGCAGTTTATGGGCGCAGGGTGGTAATTCACCCCTCCACTTT
d_call: .; j_call: TRBJ1-4; v_call: TRBV7-9; cdr3_aa: CASSRRDTRGGREKLFF; cdr3_nt: TGTGCCAGCAGCCGCCGGGACACGAGGGGAGGGCGTGAAAAACTGTTTTTT
d_call: .; j_call: TRBJ1-1; v_call: TRBV13; cdr3_aa: CASSPWGQNTEAFF; cdr3_nt: TGTGCCAGCAGCCCCTGGGGACAGAACACTGAAGCTTTCTTT
d_call: .; j_call: TRBJ1-1; v_call: TRBV7-8; cdr3_aa: CASSFSGAGLHTEAFF; cdr3_nt: TGTGCCAGCAGCTTTTCAGGTGCGGGCCTTCACACTGAAGCTTTCTTT
d_call: TRBD1; j_call: TRBJ1-1; v_call: TRBV2; cdr3_aa: CASSGQGNTEAFF; cdr3_nt: TGTGCCAGCTCGGGACAGGGGAACACTGAAGCTTTCTTT
d_call: .; j_call: TRBJ2-4; v_call: TRBV5-1; cdr3_aa: CASSLERVWDIQYF; cdr3_nt: TGCGCCAGCAGCTTGGAACGGGTGTGGGACATTCAGTACTTC
d_call: TRBD2; j_call: TRBJ2-3; v_call: TRBV9; cdr3_aa: CASSVEAGETLGTDTQYF; cdr3_nt: TGTGCCAGCAGCGTAGAAGCGGGGGAGACGTTAGGCACAGATACGCAGTATTTT
d_call: TRBD1; j_call: TRBJ2-1; v_call: TRBV19; cdr3_aa: CASSRDRLPGDEQFF; cdr3_nt: TGTGCCAGTAGTAGGGACAGGCTTCCCGGCGATGAGCAGTTCTTC